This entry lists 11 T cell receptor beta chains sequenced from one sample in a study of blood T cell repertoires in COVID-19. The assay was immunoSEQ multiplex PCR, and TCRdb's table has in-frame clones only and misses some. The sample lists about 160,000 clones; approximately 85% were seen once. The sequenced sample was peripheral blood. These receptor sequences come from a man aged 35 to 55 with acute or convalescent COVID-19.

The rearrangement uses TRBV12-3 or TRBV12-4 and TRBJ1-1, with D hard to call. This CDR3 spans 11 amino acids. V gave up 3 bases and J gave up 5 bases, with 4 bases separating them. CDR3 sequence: CASSFLTEAFF. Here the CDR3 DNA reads TGTGCCAGCAGTTTCCTAACTGAAGCTTTCTTT.

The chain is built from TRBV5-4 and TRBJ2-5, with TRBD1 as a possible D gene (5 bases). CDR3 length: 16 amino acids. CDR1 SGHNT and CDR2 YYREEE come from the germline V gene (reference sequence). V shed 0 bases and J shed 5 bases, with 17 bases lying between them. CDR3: CASSLEPRDNWETQYF. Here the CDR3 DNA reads TGTGCCAGCAGCTTGGAACCCAGGGATAATTGGGAGACCCAGTACTTC.

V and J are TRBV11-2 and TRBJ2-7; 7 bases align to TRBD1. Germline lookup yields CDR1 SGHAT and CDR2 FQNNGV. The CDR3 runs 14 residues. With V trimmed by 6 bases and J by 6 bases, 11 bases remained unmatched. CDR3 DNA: TGTGCCAGCAGTTCCGACAGGGTGTTGGGCGAGCAGTACTTC. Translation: CASSSDRVLGEQYF.

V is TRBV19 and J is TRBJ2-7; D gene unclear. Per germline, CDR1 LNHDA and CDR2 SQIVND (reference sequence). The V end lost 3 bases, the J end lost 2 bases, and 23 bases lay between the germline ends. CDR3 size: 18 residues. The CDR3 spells CASSIMSSSQTQAYEQYF. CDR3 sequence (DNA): TGTGCCAGTAGTATTATGTCAAGTAGTCAAACCCAGGCCTACGAGCAGTACTTC. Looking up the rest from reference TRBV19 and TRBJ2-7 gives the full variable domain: DGGITQSPKYLFRKEGQNVTLSCEQNLNHDAMYWYRQDPGQGLRLIYYSQIVNDFQKGDIAEGYSVSREKKESFPLTVTSAQKNPTAFYLCASSIMSSSQTQAYEQYFGPGTRLTVT.

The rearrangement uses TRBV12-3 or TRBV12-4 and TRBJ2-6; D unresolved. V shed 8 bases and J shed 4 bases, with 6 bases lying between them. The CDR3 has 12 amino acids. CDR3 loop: CASPTGANVLTF. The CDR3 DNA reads TGTGCCAGCCCGACAGGGGCCAACGTCCTGACTTTC.

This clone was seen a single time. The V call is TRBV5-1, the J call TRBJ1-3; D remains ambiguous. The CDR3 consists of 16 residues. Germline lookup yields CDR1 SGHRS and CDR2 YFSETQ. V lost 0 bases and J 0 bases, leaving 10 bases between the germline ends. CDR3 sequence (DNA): TGCGCCAGCAGCTTGGTGGCAGGTCCCTCTGGAAACACCATATATTTT. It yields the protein CASSLVAGPSGNTIYF.

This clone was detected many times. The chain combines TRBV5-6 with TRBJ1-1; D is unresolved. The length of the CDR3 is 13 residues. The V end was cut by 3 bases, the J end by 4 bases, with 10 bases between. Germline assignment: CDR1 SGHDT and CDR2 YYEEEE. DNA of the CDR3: TGTGCCAGCAGCTCGTATATTTTCACTGAAGCTTTCTTT. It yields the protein CASSSYIFTEAFF.

As DNA, the CDR3 is TGTGCCAGCAGTGATAGGCTGGAGTCCATTCAGTACTTC. It codes for CASSDRLESIQYF. The rearrangement joins TRBV2 to TRBJ2-4; D unclear. CDR1 is SNHLY, CDR2 FYNNEI, per germline. The CDR3 is 13 residues long. Deletions cut 3 bases from V and 9 bases from J, with 12 bases between. Full variable domain (rest looked up from reference TRBV2 and TRBJ2-4): EPEVTQTPSHQVTQMGQEVILRCVPISNHLYFYWYRQILGQKVEFLVSFYNNEISEKSEIFDDQFSVERPDGSNFTLKIRSTKLEDSAMYFCASSDRLESIQYFGAGTRLSVL.

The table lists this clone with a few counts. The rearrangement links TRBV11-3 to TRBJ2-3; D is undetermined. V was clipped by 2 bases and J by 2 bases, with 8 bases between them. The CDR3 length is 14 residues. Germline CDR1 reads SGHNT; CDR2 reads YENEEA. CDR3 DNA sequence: TGTGCCAGCAGCTTAACAGCTAACACAGATACGCAGTATTTT. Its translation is CASSLTANTDTQYF.

CDR3 in amino acids: CASSLVGGGRGQFYEQYF. CDR3 nucleotide sequence: TGTGCCAGCAGCTTAGTGGGCGGGGGTCGCGGGCAATTCTACGAGCAGTACTTC. The V gene is TRBV7-2, the J gene TRBJ2-7; TRBD2 agrees at 7 bases. The ends lost 1 base at V and 3 bases at J; junction bases unmatched: 15. There are 18 residues in the CDR3. Germline loops: CDR1 SGHTA, CDR2 FQGNSA.

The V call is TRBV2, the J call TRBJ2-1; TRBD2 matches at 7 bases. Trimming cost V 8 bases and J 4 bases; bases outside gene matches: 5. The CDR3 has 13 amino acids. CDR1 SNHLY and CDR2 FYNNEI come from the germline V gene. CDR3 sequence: CASGVSGYNEQFF. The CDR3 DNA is TGTGCCAGCGGGGTTAGCGGGTACAATGAGCAGTTCTTC.